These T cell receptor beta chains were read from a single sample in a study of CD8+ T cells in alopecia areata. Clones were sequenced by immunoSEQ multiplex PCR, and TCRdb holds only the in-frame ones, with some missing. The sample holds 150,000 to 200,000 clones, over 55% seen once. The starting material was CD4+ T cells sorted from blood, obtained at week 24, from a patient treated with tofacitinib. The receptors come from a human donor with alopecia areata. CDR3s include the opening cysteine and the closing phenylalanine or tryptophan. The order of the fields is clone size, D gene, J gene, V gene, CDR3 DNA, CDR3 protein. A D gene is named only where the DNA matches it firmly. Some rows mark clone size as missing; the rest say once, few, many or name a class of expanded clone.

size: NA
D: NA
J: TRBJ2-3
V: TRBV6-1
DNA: TGTGCCAGCAGTGAGGGGGCCAGCACAGATACGCAGTATTTT
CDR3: CASSEGASTDTQYF

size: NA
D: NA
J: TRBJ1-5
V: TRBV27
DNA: TGTGCCAGCAGTTTACAAAGGACAGCTAGCAATCAGCCCCAGCATTTT
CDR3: CASSLQRTASNQPQHF

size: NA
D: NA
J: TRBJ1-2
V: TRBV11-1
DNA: TGTGCCAGCAGCCCGGGACGGATCTATGGCTACACCTTC
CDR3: CASSPGRIYGYTF

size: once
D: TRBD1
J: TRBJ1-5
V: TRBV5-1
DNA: TGCGCCAGCAGCCCGGGCGGACAGGGTGGGCAGCCCCAGCATTTT
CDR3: CASSPGGQGGQPQHF

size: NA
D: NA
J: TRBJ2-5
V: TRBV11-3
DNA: TGTGCCAGCAGCTTATATGCGGGGCTCCAAGAGACCCAGTACTTC
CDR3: CASSLYAGLQETQYF

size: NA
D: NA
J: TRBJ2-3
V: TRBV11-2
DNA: TGTGCCAGCAGGCCTTTCAGCAGGGGGGCAGATACGCAGTATTTT
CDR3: CASRPFSRGADTQYF

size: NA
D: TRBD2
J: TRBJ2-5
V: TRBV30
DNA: TGTGCCTGGAGTCTTCTAGCGGGGGGAGAGACCCAGTACTTC
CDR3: CAWSLLAGGETQYF

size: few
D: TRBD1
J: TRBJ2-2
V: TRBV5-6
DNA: TGTGCCAGCAGCTCGGACAGGAAGAACACCGGGGAGCTGTTTTTT
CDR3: CASSSDRKNTGELFF

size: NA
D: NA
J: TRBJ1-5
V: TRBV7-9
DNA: TGTGCCAGCAGCTTATTCGGGGACAGCAATCAGCCCCAGCATTTT
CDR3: CASSLFGDSNQPQHF

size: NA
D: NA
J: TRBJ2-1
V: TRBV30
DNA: TGTGCCTGGAGTGCAGGCAGGGGATGGTTTGAGCAGTTCTTC
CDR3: CAWSAGRGWFEQFF

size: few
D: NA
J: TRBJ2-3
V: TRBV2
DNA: TGTGCCAGCACCCTAGGGGACGGCACAGATACGCAGTATTTT
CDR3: CASTLGDGTDTQYF

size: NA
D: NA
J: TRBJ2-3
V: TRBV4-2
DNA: TGTGCCAGCAGCCAAGAGTGGAGACTGCGCACAGATACGCAGTATTTT
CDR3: CASSQEWRLRTDTQYF

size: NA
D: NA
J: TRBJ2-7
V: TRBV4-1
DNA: TGCGCCAGCAGCCAAGATCACGATCAGACCTACGAGCAGTACTTC
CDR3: CASSQDHDQTYEQYF

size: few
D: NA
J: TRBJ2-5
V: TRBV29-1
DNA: TGCAGCGTACCGGGGCAGGGATTGTCGACCCAGTACTTC
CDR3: CSVPGQGLSTQYF

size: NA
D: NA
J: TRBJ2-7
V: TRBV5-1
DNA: TGCGCCAGCAGCCCGGCAGGGGAGATCTACGAGCAGTACTTC
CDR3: CASSPAGEIYEQYF

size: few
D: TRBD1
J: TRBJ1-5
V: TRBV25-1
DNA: TGTGCCAGCAGTGATTCAGACAGGGCCAATCAGCCCCAGCATTTT
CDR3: CASSDSDRANQPQHF

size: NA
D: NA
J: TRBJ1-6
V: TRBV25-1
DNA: TGTGCCAGCAGCGCCAGGGCACATTCACCCCTCCACTTT
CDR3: CASSARAHSPLHF

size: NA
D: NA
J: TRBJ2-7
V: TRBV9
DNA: TGTGCCAGCAGCGTAGGCAGTCAGCCCTACGAGCAGTACTTC
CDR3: CASSVGSQPYEQYF

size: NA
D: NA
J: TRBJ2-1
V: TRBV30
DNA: TGTGCCTGGAGTCCCTCAGGGACGGTATCGCAGTTCTTC
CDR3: CAWSPSGTVSQFF

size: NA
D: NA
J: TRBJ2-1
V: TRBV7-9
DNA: TGTGCCAGCAGCTTAGCGATCCGGGGGGCATGGAATGAGCAGTTCTTC
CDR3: CASSLAIRGAWNEQFF

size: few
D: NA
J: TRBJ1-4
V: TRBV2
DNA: TGTGCCAGCAGTGCAACTAATGAAAAACTGTTTTTT
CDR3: CASSATNEKLFF

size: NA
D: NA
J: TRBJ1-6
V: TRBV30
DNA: TGTGCCTGGAGTGTAAAGCGGGAGGAATCCCCCCTCCACTTT
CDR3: CAWSVKREESPLHF

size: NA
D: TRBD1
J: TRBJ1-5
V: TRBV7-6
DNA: TGTGCCAGCAGCTCAATACCCCAGGGGGCAGTGCGCAATCAGCCCCAGCATTTT
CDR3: CASSSIPQGAVRNQPQHF

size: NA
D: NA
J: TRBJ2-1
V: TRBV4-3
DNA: TGCGCCAGCAGCCAAGAGGAGTCAGGCAATGAGCAGTTCTTC
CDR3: CASSQEESGNEQFF

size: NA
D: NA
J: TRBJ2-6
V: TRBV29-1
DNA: TGCAGCGGCATTCTCGTTGGGGCCAACGTCCTGACTTTC
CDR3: CSGILVGANVLTF

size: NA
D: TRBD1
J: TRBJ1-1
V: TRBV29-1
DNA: TGCAGCCTTAACAGGGGGAACACTGAAGCTTTCTTT
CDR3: CSLNRGNTEAFF

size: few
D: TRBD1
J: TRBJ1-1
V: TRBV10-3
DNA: TGTGCCATCAGTGACCGGGACAGGGCCTTTGGAGGCACTGAAGCTTTCTTT
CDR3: CAISDRDRAFGGTEAFF

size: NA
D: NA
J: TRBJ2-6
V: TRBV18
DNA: TGTGCCAGCTCACCGTCAGGGGCCGGGGCCAACGTCCTGACTTTC
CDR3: CASSPSGAGANVLTF

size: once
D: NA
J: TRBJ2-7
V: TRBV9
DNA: TGTGCCAGCAGCGTAGACAGTCATAGCTACGAGCAGTACTTC
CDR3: CASSVDSHSYEQYF

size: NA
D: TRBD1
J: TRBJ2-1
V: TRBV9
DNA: TGTGCCAGCAGCGTAGGAGTCTCACAGGGGGCACCTTACAATGAGCAGTTCTTC
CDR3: CASSVGVSQGAPYNEQFF

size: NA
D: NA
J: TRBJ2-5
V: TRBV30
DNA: TGTGCCTGGAGCCGGACGGACCAAGAGACCCAGTACTTC
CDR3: CAWSRTDQETQYF

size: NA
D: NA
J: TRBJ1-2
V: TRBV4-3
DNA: TGCGCCAGCAGCCAAGAGCCGGGGATGGTTAACTATGGCTACACCTTC
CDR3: CASSQEPGMVNYGYTF

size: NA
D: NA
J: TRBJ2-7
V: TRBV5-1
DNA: TGCGCCAGCAGCTTGGGCCAAGGGGGCTACGAGCAGTACTTC
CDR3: CASSLGQGGYEQYF

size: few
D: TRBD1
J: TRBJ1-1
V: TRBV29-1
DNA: TGCAGCGCTGGGACAGCTTATCAGGCTTTCTTT
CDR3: CSAGTAYQAFF

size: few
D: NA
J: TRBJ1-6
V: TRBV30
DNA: TGTGCCTGGACCCGGTCAGGCCTCAGCCTCCACTTT
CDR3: CAWTRSGLSLHF

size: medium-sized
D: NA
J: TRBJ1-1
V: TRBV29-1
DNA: TGCAGCGTTGGCAGGGGAGAGGAAGCTTTCTTT
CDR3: CSVGRGEEAFF

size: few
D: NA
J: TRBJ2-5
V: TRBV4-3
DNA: TGCGCCAGCAGCCAAGTTCTGGGGGTCGGTCTGGGGGAGACCCAGTACTTC
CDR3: CASSQVLGVGLGETQYF

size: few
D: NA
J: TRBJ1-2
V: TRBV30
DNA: TGTGCCTGGAGTGTAGCGGGTGGAGGTGGCTACACCTTC
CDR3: CAWSVAGGGGYTF

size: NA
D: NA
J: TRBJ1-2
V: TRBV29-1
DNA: TGCAGCGTGGACGGACCCTATGGCTACACCTTC
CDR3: CSVDGPYGYTF

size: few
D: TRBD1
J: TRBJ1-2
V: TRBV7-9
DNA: TGTGCCAGCAGCTTTCTTGGGACAGCCTATGGCTACACCTTC
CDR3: CASSFLGTAYGYTF

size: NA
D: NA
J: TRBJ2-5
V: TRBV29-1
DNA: TGCAGCTCCCGGACACGTATAGGAGAGACCCAGTACTTC
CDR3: CSSRTRIGETQYF

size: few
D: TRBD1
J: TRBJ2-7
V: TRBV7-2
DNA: TGTGCCAGCAGCACTGACAGGGGCCCCTACGAGCAGTACTTC
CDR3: CASSTDRGPYEQYF

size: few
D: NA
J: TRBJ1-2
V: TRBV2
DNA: TGTGCCAGCAGTGAAGATCGTCAGATCTATGGCTACACCTTC
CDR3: CASSEDRQIYGYTF

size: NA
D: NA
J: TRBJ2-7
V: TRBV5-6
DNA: TGTGCCAGCAGCTTGTTCCAGGGATCCTACGAGCAGTACTTC
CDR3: CASSLFQGSYEQYF

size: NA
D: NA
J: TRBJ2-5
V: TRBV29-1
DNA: TGCAGCGTTGGGCTAGCCCAAGAGACCCAGTACTTC
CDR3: CSVGLAQETQYF

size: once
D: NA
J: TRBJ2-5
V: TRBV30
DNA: TGTGCCTGGAGTCGCAGGGGAGAGACCCAGTACTTC
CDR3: CAWSRRGETQYF

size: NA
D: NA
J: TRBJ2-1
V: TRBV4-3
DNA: TGCGCCAGCAGCCAAGAAGCCCCCGCCCAACGATCTCCAGCCGATGAGCAGTTCTTC
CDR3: CASSQEAPAQRSPADEQFF

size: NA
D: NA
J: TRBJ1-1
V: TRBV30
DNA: TGTGCCTGGAAGTACTTCCCGAACACTGAAGCTTTCTTT
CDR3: CAWKYFPNTEAFF

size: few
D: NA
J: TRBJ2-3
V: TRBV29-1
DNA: TGCAGCGGTGGGACTAGCACAGATACGCAGTATTTT
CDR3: CSGGTSTDTQYF

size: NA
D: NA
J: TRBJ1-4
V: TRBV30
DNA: TGTGCCTGGAGTGTAACCGAGAATGAAAAACTGTTTTTT
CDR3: CAWSVTENEKLFF

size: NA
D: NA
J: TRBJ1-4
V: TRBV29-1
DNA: TGCAGCGTTGACATAGGCGAAAAACTGTTTTTT
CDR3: CSVDIGEKLFF

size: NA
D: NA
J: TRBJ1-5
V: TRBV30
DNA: TGTGCCTGGAGTTCTTCGGGTCAGCCCCAGCATTTT
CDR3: CAWSSSGQPQHF

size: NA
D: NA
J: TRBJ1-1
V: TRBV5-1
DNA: TGCGCCAGCAGCTTGTCAGGAAAGAACACTGAAGCTTTCTTT
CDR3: CASSLSGKNTEAFF

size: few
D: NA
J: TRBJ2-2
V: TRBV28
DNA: TGTGCCAGCAGTTTAGGCAACACCGGGGAGCTGTTTTTT
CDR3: CASSLGNTGELFF

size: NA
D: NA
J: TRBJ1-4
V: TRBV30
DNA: TGTGCCTCCTCCGGGCAGGGCAACGAAAAACTGTTTTTT
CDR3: CASSGQGNEKLFF

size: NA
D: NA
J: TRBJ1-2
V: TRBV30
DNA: TGTGCCTGGACGACAATTGCAGGTAGTCGTGGCTACACCTTC
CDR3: CAWTTIAGSRGYTF

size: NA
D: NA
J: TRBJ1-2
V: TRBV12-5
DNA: TGTGCTAGTGGTTTGGAGTCACGGCTACATGGCTACACCTTC
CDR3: CASGLESRLHGYTF